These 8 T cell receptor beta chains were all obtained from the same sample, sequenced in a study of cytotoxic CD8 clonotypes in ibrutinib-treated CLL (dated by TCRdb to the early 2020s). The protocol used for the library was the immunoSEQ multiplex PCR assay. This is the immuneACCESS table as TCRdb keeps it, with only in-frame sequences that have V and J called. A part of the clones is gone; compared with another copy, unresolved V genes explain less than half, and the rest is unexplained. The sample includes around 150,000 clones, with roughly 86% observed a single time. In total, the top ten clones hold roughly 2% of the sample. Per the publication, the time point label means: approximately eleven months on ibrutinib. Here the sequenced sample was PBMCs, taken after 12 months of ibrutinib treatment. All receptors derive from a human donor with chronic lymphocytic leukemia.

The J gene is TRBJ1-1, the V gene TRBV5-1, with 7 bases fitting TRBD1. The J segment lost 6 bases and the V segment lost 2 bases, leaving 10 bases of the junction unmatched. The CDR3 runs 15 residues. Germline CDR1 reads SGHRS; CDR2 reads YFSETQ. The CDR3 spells CASSLLQGPTAEAFF. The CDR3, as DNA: TGCGCCAGCAGCTTACTACAGGGGCCGACGGCTGAAGCTTTCTTT.

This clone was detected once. DNA of the CDR3: TGTGCCAGCAGTTACTCGAGAGGGGGGAACACTGAAGCTTTCTTT. Protein product: CASSYSRGGNTEAFF. The chain joins TRBV6-5 to TRBJ1-1, with D possibly being TRBD1 (6 bases). The CDR3 is 15 residues long. V was pared by 0 bases and J by 1 base, with 9 bases between. Germline V CDR1 and CDR2: MNHEY, SVGAGI.

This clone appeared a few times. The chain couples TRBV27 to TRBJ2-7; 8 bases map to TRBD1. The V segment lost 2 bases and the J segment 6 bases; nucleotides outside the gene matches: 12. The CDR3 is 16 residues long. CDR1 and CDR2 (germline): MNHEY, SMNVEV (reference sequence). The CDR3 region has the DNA TGTGCCAGCAGTTTACTGACAGGGGCCCTACGAGGCGAGCAGTACTTC. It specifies CASSLLTGALRGEQYF.

CDR3 residues: CASSQGVTGELFF. CDR3 bases: TGTGCCAGCAGCCAGGGGGTTACCGGGGAGCTGTTTTTT. V is TRBV5-8 and J is TRBJ2-2; 7 bases line up with TRBD1. CDR3 length: 13 amino acids. The J segment lost 5 bases and the V segment lost 4 bases, leaving 2 bases of the junction unmatched. The V gene's germline CDR1 is SGHTS and CDR2 YDEGEE.

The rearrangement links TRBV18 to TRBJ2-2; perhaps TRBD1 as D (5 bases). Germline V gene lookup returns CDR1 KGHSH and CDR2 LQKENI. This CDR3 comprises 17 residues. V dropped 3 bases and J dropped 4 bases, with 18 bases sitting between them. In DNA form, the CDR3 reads TGTGCCAGCTCACCTATAACGTTCGGGCAGGGCACCGGGGAGCTGTTTTTT. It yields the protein CASSPITFGQGTGELFF.

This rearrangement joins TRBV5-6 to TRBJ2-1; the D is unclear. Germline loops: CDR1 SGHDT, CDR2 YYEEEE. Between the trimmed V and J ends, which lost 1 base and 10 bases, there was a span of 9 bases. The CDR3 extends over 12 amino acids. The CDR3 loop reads CASSLSGYEQFF. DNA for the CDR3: TGTGCCAGCAGCTTGTCGGGTTACGAGCAGTTCTTC.

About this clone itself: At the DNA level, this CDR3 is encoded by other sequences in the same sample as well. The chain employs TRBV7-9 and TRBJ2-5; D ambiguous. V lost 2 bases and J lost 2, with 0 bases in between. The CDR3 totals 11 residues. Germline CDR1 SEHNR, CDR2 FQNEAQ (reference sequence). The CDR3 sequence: CASSLQETQYF. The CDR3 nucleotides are TGTGCCAGCAGCTTACAAGAGACCCAGTACTTC.

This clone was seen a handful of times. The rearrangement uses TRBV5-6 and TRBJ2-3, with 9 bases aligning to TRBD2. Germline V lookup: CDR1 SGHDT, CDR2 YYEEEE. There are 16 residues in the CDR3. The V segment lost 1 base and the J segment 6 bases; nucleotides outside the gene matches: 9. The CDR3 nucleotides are TGTGCCAGCAGCTTGAGGGCGGGGGGGCCGGCGGATACGCAGTATTTT. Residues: CASSLRAGGPADTQYF.